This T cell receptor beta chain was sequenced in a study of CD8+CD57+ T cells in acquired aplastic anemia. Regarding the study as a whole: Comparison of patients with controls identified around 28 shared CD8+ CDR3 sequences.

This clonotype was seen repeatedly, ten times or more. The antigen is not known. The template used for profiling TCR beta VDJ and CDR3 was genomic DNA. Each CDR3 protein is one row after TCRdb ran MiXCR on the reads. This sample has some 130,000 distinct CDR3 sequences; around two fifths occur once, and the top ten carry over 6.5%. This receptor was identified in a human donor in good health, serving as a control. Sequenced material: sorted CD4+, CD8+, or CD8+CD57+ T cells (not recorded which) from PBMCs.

The CDR3 is CASSRGDSANYGYTF. DNA for the CDR3: TGTGCCAGCAGCAGAGGGGACAGTGCTAACTATGGCTACACCTTC. The J gene is TRBJ1-2, the V gene TRBV7-9; 7 bases line up with TRBD1. J lost 0 bases, V lost 5 bases, and 6 bases had no gene match. The CDR3 totals 15 residues. Germline V gene sequence: CDR1 SEHNR, CDR2 FQNEAQ (reference sequence).